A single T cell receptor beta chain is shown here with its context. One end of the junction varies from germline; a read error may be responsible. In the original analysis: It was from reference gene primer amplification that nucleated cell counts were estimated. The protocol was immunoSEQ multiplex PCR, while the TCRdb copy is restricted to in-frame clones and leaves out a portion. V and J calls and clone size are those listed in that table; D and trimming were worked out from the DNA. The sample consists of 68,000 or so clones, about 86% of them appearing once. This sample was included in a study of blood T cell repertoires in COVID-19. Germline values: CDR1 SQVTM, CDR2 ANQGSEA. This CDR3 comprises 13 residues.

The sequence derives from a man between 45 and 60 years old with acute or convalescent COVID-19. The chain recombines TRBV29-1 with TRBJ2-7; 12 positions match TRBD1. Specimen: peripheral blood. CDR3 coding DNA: TGCAGCGTCGAAGGGACAGGGGGCTCCGAGCAGTACTTC. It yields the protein CSVEGTGGSEQYF.